These 2 T cell receptor beta chains were all obtained from the same sample, sequenced in a study of shared clonotypes between healthy human individuals (TCRdb year 2020). The library relied on the immunoSEQ multiplex PCR assay. In TCRdb, the immuneACCESS table is reduced to in-frame sequences with V and J assigned. These tables do not hold every clone; where another copy was compared, an unresolved V gene accounts for under half, and the others remain unexplained. For this sample the table gives some 630,000 clones, of which roughly 96% were detected only once. Of the sample, roughly 0.12% falls within the top ten clones. For the CD8 naive samples, CD45RO-negative cells were positively selected for CCR7, yielding a CD45RA+CCR7+ population from which TemRA cells were excluded. The sequenced material came from naive CD8+ T cells sorted from blood. In the paper's terms, the cell subset or site label means: CD45RA+CCR7+. These receptors all come from a woman in her 30s in good health.

The genes are TRBV6-5 and TRBJ2-1; D is uncertain. Between the trimmed V and J ends, which lost 2 bases and 0 bases, there was a span of 8 bases. CDR3 length: 15 amino acids. Germline V gene lookup returns CDR1 MNHEY and CDR2 SVGAGI. The CDR3 nucleotides are TGTGCCAGCAGTTACACACCGAGCTCCTACAATGAGCAGTTCTTC. Amino acid sequence: CASSYTPSSYNEQFF.

This chain links TRBV27 with TRBJ1-2, with 7 bases identical to TRBD1. CDR3 size: 15 residues. Trimming took 2 bases from V and 6 from J; bases not matched to a gene: 9. In germline, CDR1 is MNHEY, CDR2 SMNVEV (reference sequence). In DNA, the CDR3 is TGTGCCAGCAGTTTAATACGCGGGACAGCTAATGGCTACACCTTC. Its translation is CASSLIRGTANGYTF.